Listed here is a single TCR beta chain. Per the original methods: Amplified reference gene primers provided the basis for estimating nucleated cell counts. TCRdb's copy holds only in-frame clones and misses some; the assay was immunoSEQ multiplex PCR. V, J and clone size reflect that table, while D and trimming were determined from the DNA. This table has 200,000 to 300,000 clones, 75% to 85% appearing once. CDR3 length: 13 residues. The junction had 9 bases not matched to a gene; V was cut back by 8 bases and J by 7 bases. Germline assignment: CDR1 LNHDA and CDR2 SQIVND (reference sequence). The sample comes from a study of blood T cell repertoires in COVID-19. Study context: From the United States, Italy and Spain came samples of acute and convalescent COVID-19. The analysed material was cDNA or gDNA that came from T cells, B-cell-depleted T cells, or PBMCs.

The chain carries TRBV19 and TRBJ2-7, with TRBD1 matching over 9 bases. Sequenced material: peripheral blood. This sequence was found in a woman aged 55-75 years with active or convalescent COVID-19. The CDR3 sequence is CASHSQGALEQYF. CDR3 bases: TGTGCCAGTCATTCACAGGGGGCCCTTGAGCAGTACTTC.